Below are 21 T cell receptor beta chains sequenced from a single sample in a study of cytomegalovirus exposure and HLA in healthy donors. The PCR used 60 Vbeta and 13 Jbeta primers. The method was immunoSEQ multiplex PCR; TCRdb's version includes in-frame clones alone and lacks a portion of them. The table has about 120,000 clones, about 83% seen once. Source material: PBMCs. The receptor source for this set is a female donor in good health and CMV-seronegative.

The gene calls are TRBV6-5 and TRBJ1-2; no firm D call. There are 13 residues in the CDR3. Between the trimmed V and J ends, which lost 0 bases and 3 bases, there was a span of 5 bases. Germline lookup yields CDR1 MNHEY and CDR2 SVGAGI. The CDR3 reads CASSYSEDYGYTF. In DNA form, the CDR3 reads TGTGCCAGCAGTTACTCCGAGGACTATGGCTACACCTTC.

The chain carries TRBV19 and TRBJ1-4, with D perhaps matching TRBD1 (6 bases). The germline V gene encodes CDR1 LNHDA and CDR2 SQIVND (reference sequence). V lost 4 bases, J lost 8 bases, and 14 bases lay in between. The CDR3 runs 14 residues. The CDR3 DNA is TGTGCCAGTAGTACACAGGGAAGGGGCGAAAAACTGTTTTTT. Protein sequence: CASSTQGRGEKLFF.

Here the CDR3 reads CASSPPGGTVEAFF. Written as DNA, the CDR3 is TGTGCCAGCAGCCCCCCGGGGGGGACAGTAGAAGCTTTCTTT. The V and J genes are TRBV4-2 and TRBJ1-1; 7 bases line up with TRBD1. CDR1 and CDR2 from the germline V gene are LGHNA and YNFKEQ. V lost 4 bases, J lost 8 bases, and 10 bases stayed unmatched. The CDR3 has 14 amino acids.

This clone was observed a handful of times. The same CDR3 arises from other DNA sequences in this sample as well. V usage is TRBV5-5 and J usage is TRBJ2-3; the D gene is possibly TRBD2 (5 bases). The germline V gene has CDR1 SGHKS and CDR2 YYEKEE (reference sequence). There are 14 residues in the CDR3. Trimming removed 0 bases from V and 7 bases from J, with 12 bases in between. The CDR3 nucleotides are TGTGCCAGCAGCTTGGAGCCTACGGGGTATACGCAGTATTTT. Protein sequence: CASSLEPTGYTQYF. The whole variable domain, remainder taken from reference TRBV5-5 and TRBJ2-3, is DAGVTQSPTHLIKTRGQQVTLRCSPISGHKSVSWYQQVLGQGPQFIFQYYEKEERGRGNFPDRFSARQFPNYSSELNVNALLLGDSALYLCASSLEPTGYTQYFGPGTRLTVL.

This clone was picked up one time. The chain recombines TRBV7-3 with TRBJ2-2; D may be TRBD2 (5 bases). Germline V CDR1 and CDR2: SGHTA, FQGTGA. The CDR3 is 13 amino acids. V dropped 3 bases and J dropped 12 bases, with 14 bases sitting between them. CDR3 loop: CASSFPGSSKLFF. DNA of the CDR3: TGTGCCAGCAGCTTCCCGGGATCGAGCAAGCTGTTTTTT.

The chain recombines TRBV4-3 with TRBJ2-3; D ambiguous. The ends were cut back, 0 bases at V and 2 bases at J, with 15 bases in the middle. The CDR3 covers 17 residues. Germline CDR1 reads LGHNA; CDR2 reads YSLEER. This CDR3 is CASSQDNRVINTDTQYF. The CDR3 DNA reads TGCGCCAGCAGCCAAGATAATCGGGTGATAAACACAGATACGCAGTATTTT.

The chain is built from TRBV21-1 and TRBJ1-2; TRBD1 is taken as the D call from the table, unchecked against the DNA. TRBV21-1 is recorded as a pseudogene. The CDR3 has 16 residues. The CDR3 nucleotides read TGTGCCAGCAGCAAAGGTGGGCGGCAGGGCCTCTATGGCTACACCTTC. Translation: CASSKGGRQGLYGYTF.

This clone was found once. Other DNA sequences in the sample encode the same CDR3. The rearrangement uses TRBV7-4 and TRBJ1-4, with no clear D. The CDR3 runs to 18 residues. Trimming took off 7 bases at V and 5 bases at J, with 26 bases between the two ends. Germline V gives CDR1 SGHVT, CDR2 SQSDAQ. The CDR3 reads CASKLTRNQENQNEKLFF. CDR3 nucleotide sequence: TGTGCCAGCAAACTTACTAGAAATCAGGAAAACCAGAATGAAAAACTGTTTTTT.

The V and J genes are TRBV6-1 and TRBJ2-1; unclear D gene. V shed 1 base and J shed 7 bases, with 11 bases lying between them. Germline V CDR1 and CDR2: MNHNS, SASEGT. The CDR3 is made up of 14 amino acids. The CDR3 here is CASSEVVSINEQFF. CDR3 nucleotide sequence: TGTGCCAGCAGTGAAGTTGTTAGCATTAATGAGCAGTTCTTC.

This clone was detected only a few times. V and J are TRBV6-4 and TRBJ2-7, with D possibly TRBD1 on 6 matching bases. This CDR3 has 17 amino acids. Germline V gene data show CDR1 as MRHNA and CDR2 as SNTAGT. The V end lost 0 bases, the J end lost 6 bases, and 21 bases lay between the germline ends. Written as DNA, the CDR3 is TGTGCCAGCAGTGACTCCGAGCCAGGGGTGGTTTGGGGCGAGCAGTACTTC. As protein: CASSDSEPGVVWGEQYF.

The chain couples TRBV6-5 to TRBJ2-5, with D maybe TRBD1 (6 bases). Germline V gene data show CDR1 as MNHEY and CDR2 as SVGAGI. The CDR3 extends over 12 amino acids. With 8 bases removed from V and 4 bases from J, the gap between germline ends came to 11 bases. The CDR3 DNA sequence: TGTGCCAGCCGGACAGCAGGAGAGACCCAGTACTTC. It encodes CASRTAGETQYF.

The rearrangement links TRBV7-2 to TRBJ2-1, with D perhaps matching TRBD1 (6 bases). V was trimmed by 3 bases and J by 9 bases, leaving 21 bases between them. Looked up from germline, CDR1 is SGHTA and CDR2 is FQGNSA. This CDR3 has 16 residues. CDR3 sequence (DNA): TGTGCCAGCAGCTTTCTAAGACAGGCGGACGGCGGTGAGCAGTTCTTC. Translated: CASSFLRQADGGEQFF.

The chain couples TRBV7-9 to TRBJ2-2, with 8 bases matching TRBD1. CDR1 is SEHNR and CDR2 is FQNEAQ in the germline V gene (reference sequence). The V gene end was trimmed by 4 bases and the J gene end by 6 bases; junction bases not matched to a gene: 13. The CDR3 length is 17 residues. The CDR3 here is CASSSGQGVRLSGELFF. The CDR3, as DNA: TGTGCCAGCAGCTCCGGACAGGGCGTTCGACTGTCCGGGGAGCTGTTTTTT.

This clone was observed a few times. The chain employs TRBV7-9 and TRBJ1-5; a weak D match, TRBD1 (5 bases). CDR1 SEHNR and CDR2 FQNEAQ come from the germline V gene (reference sequence). This CDR3 region has 13 residues. Deletions cut 11 bases from V and 5 bases from J, with 16 bases between. CDR3 sequence reads: CAGGSGIYQPQHF. The CDR3 nucleotides read TGTGCCGGGGGGAGCGGCATTTATCAGCCCCAGCATTTT.

The chain employs TRBV7-4 and TRBJ2-5; D gene unclear. The CDR3 contains 16 residues. V gave up 1 base and J gave up 0 bases, with 12 bases separating them. The germline V gene encodes CDR1 SGHVT and CDR2 SQSDAQ. This chain's CDR3 is CASSLVPPNHQETQYF. For the CDR3, the DNA is TGTGCCAGCAGCTTAGTGCCACCTAATCACCAAGAGACCCAGTACTTC.

J is TRBJ2-5 and V is TRBV4-1; TRBD2 agrees at 8 bases. V trimming: 0 bases; J trimming: 5 bases; junction bases outside the gene matches: 17. The CDR3 runs to 19 residues. Germline lookup yields CDR1 MGHRA and CDR2 YSYEKL. This CDR3 reads CASSQERPAGARWEETQYF. The CDR3 DNA reads as TGCGCCAGCAGCCAAGAGCGCCCAGCGGGGGCGCGGTGGGAGGAGACCCAGTACTTC.

The chain's CDR3 is CASSYYNRADYGYTF. CDR3 DNA: TGTGCCAGCAGCTACTACAACAGGGCAGACTATGGCTACACCTTC. The chain uses TRBV11-2 and TRBJ1-2, with TRBD1 as a possible D gene (6 bases). The germline V gene has CDR1 SGHAT and CDR2 FQNNGV. V was cut by 4 bases and J by 3 bases, with 15 bases left in between. The CDR3 extends over 15 amino acids.

The V gene is TRBV6-1, the J gene TRBJ1-1; 8 nucleotides align to TRBD1. Germline CDR1 is MNHNS and CDR2 is SASEGT. This CDR3 comprises 15 residues. Germline trimming cut 7 bases from V and 6 bases from J; bases unmatched to any gene: 13. The DNA for the CDR3 is TGTGCCAGCACCGCATGGACAGGGCTAGACGCTGAAGCTTTCTTT. Amino acids: CASTAWTGLDAEAFF.

V usage is TRBV27 and J usage is TRBJ2-3, with 8 nucleotides matching TRBD2. This CDR3 spans 18 amino acids. Germline V CDR1 and CDR2: MNHEY, SMNVEV (reference sequence). Losses at the gene ends were 4 bases for V and 5 bases for J; bases not matched to a gene: 17. Here the CDR3 reads CASSSPNHGAGVRDTQYF. CDR3 nucleotide sequence: TGTGCCAGCAGTTCCCCCAACCACGGAGCGGGGGTTAGAGATACGCAGTATTTT.

The V and J genes are TRBV27 and TRBJ1-1; the match to TRBD1 covers 7 bases. From germline, CDR1 is MNHEY and CDR2 SMNVEV (reference sequence). V shed 10 bases and J 1 base; nucleotides not matched to a gene: 9. This CDR3 comprises 14 residues. CDR3 loop: CATGGQNKNTEAFF. The CDR3 DNA reads as TGTGCCACCGGGGGACAGAATAAGAACACTGAAGCTTTCTTT.

The chain has TRBV5-4 and TRBJ2-1; TRBD2 might be the D (6 bases). V was cut by 4 bases and J by 0 bases, with 14 bases left in between. The CDR3 spans 16 residues. Germline CDR1 SGHNT, CDR2 YYREEE (reference sequence). CDR3 residues: CASSPSAGSSYNEQFF. In DNA, the CDR3 is TGTGCCAGCAGCCCATCAGCGGGCAGCTCCTACAATGAGCAGTTCTTC. Full variable domain (remainder filled in from reference TRBV5-4 and TRBJ2-1): ETGVTQSPTHLIKTRGQQVTLRCSSQSGHNTVSWYQQALGQGPQFIFQYYREEENGRGNFPPRFSGLQFPNYSSELNVNALELDDSALYLCASSPSAGSSYNEQFFGPGTRLTVL.